One T cell receptor (beta chain) is described in this entry. The sample is drawn from a study of blood T cell repertoires in COVID-19. The overall study: Some COVID-19 samples were acute and others convalescent; all came from the United States, Italy and Spain. The analysed material was cDNA or gDNA that came from T cells, B-cell-depleted T cells, or PBMCs.

Per the original data handling: From reference gene primer amplification, estimates of nucleated cell counts were derived. Produced via immunoSEQ multiplex PCR; TCRdb's table is partial and in-frame only. V, J and clone size reflect that table, while D and trimming were determined from the DNA. Found here are 85,000 to 100,000 clones, roughly 75% of them singletons; the top ten hold about 8.7%. Germline trimming cut 4 bases from V and 4 bases from J; bases unmatched to any gene: 8. Germline V CDR1 and CDR2: SGHTA, FQGNSA. The CDR3 consists of 15 residues. The gene calls are TRBV7-2 and TRBJ2-3; TRBD2 matches 7 bases. Sequenced input: peripheral blood. The source is a man aged 45-65 years who had recovered from COVID-19. The CDR3 protein is CASSWSGVGPDTQYF. CDR3 bases: TGTGCCAGCAGCTGGAGCGGGGTGGGCCCAGATACGCAGTATTTT.